This T cell receptor beta chain came from a study of blood T cell repertoires in COVID-19. About the study: Specimens from acute and convalescent COVID-19 originated in the United States, Italy and Spain. T cells, B-cell-depleted T cells, or PBMCs provided the cDNA or gDNA that served as material.

Original analysis: For nucleated cells, counts were estimated from reference gene primer amplification. The data were produced by immunoSEQ multiplex PCR, yet TCRdb's version contains in-frame clones alone and is incomplete. V, J and clone size are taken as reported in that table, and D and trimming were inferred from the DNA itself. The sample holds 70,000 or so clones, roughly four fifths seen once. This receptor was obtained from a man between 65 and 85 years old with acute or convalescent COVID-19. The sample taken for sequencing was peripheral blood.

CDR3: CASSHVGDRGEAFF. Here the CDR3 DNA reads TGTGCCAGCAGCCACGTCGGGGACAGGGGTGAAGCTTTCTTT. The chain links TRBV3-1 (or the pseudogene TRBV3-2) to TRBJ1-1, with 10 bases aligning to TRBD1. Germline V gene lookup returns CDR1 LGHDT and CDR2 YNNKEL (reference sequence). The CDR3 length is 14 residues. V gave up 3 bases and J gave up 7 bases; unmatched junction bases: 5.